What follows are 5 T cell receptor beta chains derived from one specimen sequenced in a study of human T cells and chemical hapten exposure. Specified time point: patch test 3, about 24 weeks after DPC sensitization. As to treatment: therapeutic diphenylcyclopropenone sensitization with weekly scalp DPC. TCRdb reprocessed the RACE reads via MiXCR and lists one record per CDR3 protein. The sample lists 130,000 or so distinct CDR3 sequences, 11% seen once, with 2% to 2.5% in the top ten. Sequencing was performed on whole blood, taken in connection with sensitization to the hapten diphenylcyclopropenone (DPC). The receptors stem from a woman between 50 and 59 years old with alopecia areata. Some clones in this sample may be carry-over from other donors' samples.

This clonotype was counted between two and nine times. The genes are TRBV2 and TRBJ2-6; a possible D gene is TRBD2 (6 bases). Trimming shortened V by 3 bases and J by 0 bases, and 12 bases separated the two germline ends. The germline V gene encodes CDR1 SNHLY and CDR2 FYNNEI. The CDR3 is 17 amino acids. In DNA, the CDR3 is TGTGCCAGCAGTGACGGACGGGGGTTCTCTGGGGCCAACGTCCTGACTTTC. Translated: CASSDGRGFSGANVLTF.

The V gene is TRBV30, the J gene TRBJ2-7; D may match TRBD1 or TRBD2 (5 bases each). This CDR3 region has 12 residues. V lost 7 bases, J lost 4 bases, and 14 bases lay in between. Germline CDR1 and CDR2: GTSNPN and SVGIG (reference sequence). In DNA, the CDR3 is TGTGCCTCCCACCCTGGGGGTTACGAGCAGTACTTC. Encoded protein: CASHPGGYEQYF.

This clonotype was recorded a few times. This chain joins TRBV28 and TRBJ2-1; 8 bases agree with TRBD2. The CDR3 loop spans 15 amino acids. Trimming cost V 6 bases and J 8 bases; bases outside gene matches: 12. Germline CDR1 MDHEN, CDR2 SYDVKM. The CDR3 here is CASRPPSGSRDEQFF. CDR3 DNA: TGTGCCAGCAGGCCTCCCAGCGGGAGTAGGGATGAGCAGTTCTTC.

This sequence joins TRBV4-2 and TRBJ1-1, with a tentative D call TRBD1 (5 bases). The CDR3 is 13 amino acids. The ends were cut back, 1 base at V and 4 bases at J, with 7 bases in the middle. Germline CDR1 is LGHNA and CDR2 is YNFKEQ. CDR3 protein: CASSQAGSTEAFF. CDR3 bases: TGTGCCAGCAGCCAAGCAGGGAGCACTGAAGCTTTCTTT.

This chain joins TRBV29-1 and TRBJ1-2; D not certain. Germline CDR1 SQVTM, CDR2 ANQGSEA. CDR3 length: 13 amino acids. The V end was cut by 3 bases, the J end by 5 bases, with 13 bases between. This chain's CDR3 is CSVETTALYGYTF. CDR3 sequence (DNA): TGCAGCGTTGAGACAACAGCTCTTTATGGCTACACCTTC. The entire variable domain, with the rest obtained from reference TRBV29-1 and TRBJ1-2, is as follows: SAVISQKPSRDICQRGTSLTIQCQVDSQVTMMFWYRQQPGQSLTLIATANQGSEATYESGFVIDKFPISRPNLTFSTLTVSNMSPEDSSIYLCSVETTALYGYTFGSGTRLTVV.